This TCR beta chain was profiled in a study of blood T cells in healthy people across ages. Notes on the study in general: Greater diversity and more naive CD4+ cells were seen in long-lived donors than in aged donors. Naive T cell percentage strongly correlated with TCR beta diversity.

Primers used in a second PCR of about 7 to 12 cycles were a sample-barcoded 5' primer and a J-beta primer mix. A single record per CDR3 protein comes from TCRdb applying MiXCR to the 5' RACE reads. In the table there are 750,000 to 950,000 distinct CDR3 sequences, 25% to 35% of which are singletons. The CDR3 length is 15 residues. Per germline, CDR1 DFQATT and CDR2 SNEGSKA (reference sequence). This clonotype was counted between two and nine times. The target antigen is unknown. The junction departs from germline at one end; a sequencing error may be responsible. Another study also made use of these data, one on T cells of mothers and their children. That work states: Thymic selection shapes TCR recombination output in related pairs, and it does so similarly in unrelated pairs.

The clonotype was recovered from a woman aged 40 to 50 in good health. This chain joins TRBV20-1 and TRBJ2-5; 7 nucleotides match TRBD2. Sequenced: blood. Here the CDR3 DNA reads TGCAGTGCTGGAGATGGGTGGGGGGGCCAAGAGACCCAGTACTTC. This gives the protein CSAGDGWGGQETQYF.